These T cell receptor beta chains were read from a single sample in a study of blood T cell repertoires in COVID-19. Sequencing was performed with immunoSEQ multiplex PCR; in TCRdb, only in-frame clones are kept and a portion is missing. The sample lists 250,000 to 350,000 clones, 89% occurring once. The sample consisted of peripheral blood. The receptors stem from a woman aged 55-70 years with acute or convalescent COVID-19. The CDR3 runs from the conserved cysteine through the conserved F or W. The order of the fields is J gene, D gene, clone size, V gene, CDR3 DNA, CDR3 protein. The D gene is left open where the match is weak. Expanded clones are given a class, and other clones once, few, many or no size at all.

TRBJ2-1	TRBD2	-	TRBV5-1	TGCGCCAGCAGCTTGGGAGGGCGGGAGGTTTTCAATGAGCAGTTCTTC	CASSLGGREVFNEQFF
TRBJ1-3	-	-	TRBV9	TGTGCCAGCAGCGTAGTGTCAGGAGGTGGAAACACCATATATTTT	CASSVVSGGGNTIYF
TRBJ2-2	-	few	TRBV5-4	TGTGCCAGCAGCTTGTCGCAGGGGAACACCGGGGAGCTGTTTTTT	CASSLSQGNTGELFF
TRBJ2-3	-	-	TRBV5-4	TGTGCCAGCAGCTTGGTAGGGGGAGCAGATACGCAGTATTTT	CASSLVGGADTQYF
TRBJ1-1	-	once	TRBV6-5	TGTGCCAGCAGGGATGGGACTCGACTTGAAGCTTTCTTT	CASRDGTRLEAFF
TRBJ1-1	TRBD1	-	TRBV25-1	TGTGCCAGCAGTGAATTGAGCCCAAGGACAGGGGGCACTGAAGCTTTCTTT	CASSELSPRTGGTEAFF
TRBJ2-3	-	-	TRBV6-5	TGTGCCAGCACCGGAGACCGGGATACGCAGTATTTT	CASTGDRDTQYF
TRBJ2-7	-	-	TRBV4-1	TGCGCCAGCAGCCAAGATAGGGGCCCCTACGAGCAGTACTTC	CASSQDRGPYEQYF
TRBJ1-5	TRBD1	few	TRBV7-2	TGTGCCAGCAGCCAAAAAGGACAGGGCAATCAGCCCCAGCATTTT	CASSQKGQGNQPQHF
TRBJ2-4	TRBD2	-	TRBV19	TGTGCCAGTAGGGGGTTTGGGCTAGCGGGAGTAGGAAACATTCAGTACTTC	CASRGFGLAGVGNIQYF
TRBJ2-3	-	-	TRBV7-8	TGTGCCAGCAGCCCTGGAGGGATCCGCACAGATACGCAGTATTTT	CASSPGGIRTDTQYF
TRBJ2-2	TRBD2	-	TRBV5-1	TGCGCCAGCAGCTTCCTCCCTAGCGGGAGGGCGAACACCGGGGAGCTGTTTTTT	CASSFLPSGRANTGELFF
TRBJ1-3	TRBD1	few	TRBV19	TGTGCCAGTAGTACCTTGGGACAGGGCTTCCGAAACACCATATATTTT	CASSTLGQGFRNTIYF
TRBJ2-3	-	-	TRBV29-1	TGCAGCGTCCGGAAGACTGCTAGCACAGATACGCAGTATTTT	CSVRKTASTDTQYF
TRBJ1-2	-	-	TRBV21-1	TGTGCCAGCTGGACAGGGGTTGGCTATGGCTACACCTTC	CASWTGVGYGYTF
TRBJ1-4	TRBD1	-	TRBV5-1	TGCGCCAGCAGCTTGCAAGGACAGGGGGCTATGGGAACTAATGAAAAACTGTTTTTT	CASSLQGQGAMGTNEKLFF